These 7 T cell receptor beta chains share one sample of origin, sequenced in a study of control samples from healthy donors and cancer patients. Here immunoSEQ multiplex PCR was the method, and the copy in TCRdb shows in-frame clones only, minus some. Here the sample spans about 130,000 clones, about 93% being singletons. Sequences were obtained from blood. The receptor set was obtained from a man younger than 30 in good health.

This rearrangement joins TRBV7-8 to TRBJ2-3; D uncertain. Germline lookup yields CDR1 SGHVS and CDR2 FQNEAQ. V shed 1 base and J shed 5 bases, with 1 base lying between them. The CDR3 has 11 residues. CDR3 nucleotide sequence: TGTGCCAGCAGCTTAGAAGATACGCAGTATTTT. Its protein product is CASSLEDTQYF.

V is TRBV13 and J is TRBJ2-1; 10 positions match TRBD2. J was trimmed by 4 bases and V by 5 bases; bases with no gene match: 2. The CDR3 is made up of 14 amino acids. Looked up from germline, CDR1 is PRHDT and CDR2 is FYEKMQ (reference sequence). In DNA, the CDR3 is TGTGCCAGCAGCACACTAGCGGGGTACAATGAGCAGTTCTTC. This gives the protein CASSTLAGYNEQFF.

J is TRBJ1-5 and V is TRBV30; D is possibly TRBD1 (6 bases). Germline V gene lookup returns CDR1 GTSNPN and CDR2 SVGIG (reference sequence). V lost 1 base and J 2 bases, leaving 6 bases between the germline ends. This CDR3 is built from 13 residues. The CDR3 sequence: CAWSGQGNQPQHF. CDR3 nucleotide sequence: TGTGCCTGGAGTGGACAGGGCAATCAGCCCCAGCATTTT.

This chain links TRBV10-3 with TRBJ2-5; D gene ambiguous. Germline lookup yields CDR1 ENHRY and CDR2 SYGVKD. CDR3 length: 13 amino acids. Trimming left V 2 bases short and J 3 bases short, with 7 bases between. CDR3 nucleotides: TGTGCCATCAGTGAGATAGCTGAAGAGACCCAGTACTTC. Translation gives CAISEIAEETQYF.

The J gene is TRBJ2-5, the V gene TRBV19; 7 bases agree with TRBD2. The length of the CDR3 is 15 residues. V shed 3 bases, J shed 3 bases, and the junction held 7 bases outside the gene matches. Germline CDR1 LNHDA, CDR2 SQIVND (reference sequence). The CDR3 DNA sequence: TGTGCCAGTAGTATTGTTACTAGCGACAAAGAGACCCAGTACTTC. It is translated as CASSIVTSDKETQYF. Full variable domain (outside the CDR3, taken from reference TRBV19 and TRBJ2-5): DGGITQSPKYLFRKEGQNVTLSCEQNLNHDAMYWYRQDPGQGLRLIYYSQIVNDFQKGDIAEGYSVSREKKESFPLTVTSAQKNPTAFYLCASSIVTSDKETQYFGPGTRLLVL.

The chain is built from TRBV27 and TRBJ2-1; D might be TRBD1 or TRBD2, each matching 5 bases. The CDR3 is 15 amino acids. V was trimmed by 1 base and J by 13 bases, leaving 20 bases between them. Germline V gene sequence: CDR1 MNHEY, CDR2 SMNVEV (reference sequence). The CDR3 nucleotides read TGTGCCAGCAGTTTATTGTGGGACGGAGGAGCGGAACAGTTCTTC. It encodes CASSLLWDGGAEQFF.

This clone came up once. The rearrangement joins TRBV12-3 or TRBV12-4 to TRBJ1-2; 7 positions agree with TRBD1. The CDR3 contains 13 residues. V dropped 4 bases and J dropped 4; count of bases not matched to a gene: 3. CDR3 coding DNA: TGTGCCAGCAGTTGGGACAGTCCCTATGGCTACACCTTC. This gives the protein CASSWDSPYGYTF.